A single sample gave rise to the 14 T cell receptor beta chains below, sequenced in a study of blood T cell repertoires in COVID-19. Profiling relied on immunoSEQ multiplex PCR, and the TCRdb table lists in-frame clones only, not all of them. This table holds approximately 200,000 clones, around 90% found once. Material for sequencing was PBMCs or T cells enriched from blood (not recorded which). Receptor source: a woman in her thirties who had recovered from COVID-19.

V usage is TRBV27 and J usage is TRBJ2-7, with 7 positions matching TRBD2. This CDR3 comprises 15 residues. The trim removed 0 bases at V and 2 bases at J, leaving 4 bases unmatched. Germline V gene data show CDR1 as MNHEY and CDR2 as SMNVEV (reference sequence). The CDR3 loop is CASSLSGGRTYEQYF. Written as DNA, the CDR3 is TGTGCCAGCAGTTTATCGGGCGGGAGAACCTACGAGCAGTACTTC.

The V call is TRBV29-1, the J call TRBJ2-5; no definite D call. The germline CDR1 and CDR2 sequences are SQVTM and ANQGSEA. V lost 6 bases to trimming and J lost 1 base, with 12 bases between them. The length of the CDR3 is 13 residues. For the CDR3, the DNA is TGCAGCGTCCACACCCCTTCCCAAGAGACCCAGTACTTC. Its translation: CSVHTPSQETQYF.

This chain connects TRBV11-3 to TRBJ2-1, with TRBD1 matching over 7 bases. V trimming: 10 bases; J trimming: 5 bases; junction bases outside the gene matches: 11. The CDR3 consists of 14 residues. The germline gives CDR1 SGHNT, CDR2 YENEEA. CDR3 protein: CATLDREGDNEQFF. The CDR3 DNA reads as TGTGCCACCCTCGACAGGGAAGGAGACAATGAGCAGTTCTTC. The whole variable domain, remainder taken from reference TRBV11-3 and TRBJ2-1, is EAGVVQSPRYKIIEKKQPVAFWCNPISGHNTLYWYLQNLGQGPELLIRYENEEAVDDSQLPKDRFSAERLKGVDSTLKIQPAELGDSAVYLCATLDREGDNEQFFGPGTRLTVL.

This chain connects TRBV5-4 to TRBJ1-2; maybe TRBD1 (5 bases). The germline CDR1 and CDR2 sequences are SGHNT and YYREEE (reference sequence). Trimming removed 4 bases at V and 4 bases at J, with 11 bases between. The CDR3 runs to 13 residues. The CDR3 DNA is TGTGCCAGCAGCGGGGGACTGACCTATGGCTACACCTTC. The encoded protein is CASSGGLTYGYTF.

The chain links TRBV28 to TRBJ1-2; D gene ambiguous. CDR3 length equals 12 residues. CDR1 MDHEN and CDR2 SYDVKM come from the germline V gene. The V gene lost 6 bases and the J gene lost 2 bases, with 7 bases spanning the gap. This chain's CDR3 is CASRRENYGYTF. The CDR3 DNA follows: TGTGCCAGCAGAAGGGAGAACTATGGCTACACCTTC.

This clone appeared once. The V call is TRBV7-6, the J call TRBJ2-5; 7 nucleotides match TRBD2. The CDR3 contains 14 residues. Germline V gene data show CDR1 as SGHVS and CDR2 as FNYEAQ. V was pared by 5 bases and J by 4 bases, with 7 bases of the junction left unmatched. The CDR3 DNA reads as TGTGCCAGCAGCACAGGCGCGGGAGTAGAGACCCAGTACTTC. Its protein product is CASSTGAGVETQYF.

The V gene is TRBV5-1, the J gene TRBJ2-3; 11 bases line up with TRBD2. Germline trimming cut 8 bases from V and 4 bases from J; bases unmatched to any gene: 6. This CDR3 is 14 amino acids long. CDR1 and CDR2 (germline): SGHRS, YFSETQ. The CDR3 DNA sequence: TGCGCCAGTCAGACTAGCGGGGAGCCAGATACGCAGTATTTT. It specifies CASQTSGEPDTQYF.

The chain combines TRBV18 with TRBJ1-2, with 10 bases fitting TRBD1. V shed 3 bases and J 7 bases; nucleotides not matched to a gene: 8. This CDR3 has 15 residues. Germline V gene sequence: CDR1 KGHSH, CDR2 LQKENI. Written as DNA, the CDR3 is TGTGCCAGCTCACCTTCCAAGACAGGGGGCCTTGGCTACACCTTC. Translating it yields CASSPSKTGGLGYTF.

The V and J genes are TRBV11-3 and TRBJ2-7; D remains ambiguous. Germline values: CDR1 SGHNT, CDR2 YENEEA. Trimming removed 5 bases from V and 5 bases from J, with 16 bases in between. This CDR3 has 14 amino acids. The CDR3 spells CASSNSRPGHEQYF. The CDR3 nucleotides read TGTGCCAGCAGCAACTCCCGACCAGGCCACGAGCAGTACTTC.

The rearrangement joins TRBV7-3 to TRBJ1-1; no definite D call. The CDR3 covers 15 residues. Germline V lookup: CDR1 SGHTA, CDR2 FQGTGA. The V end lost 5 bases, the J end lost 2 bases, and 15 bases lay between the germline ends. The CDR3 reads CASSTSQTVNTEAFF. The CDR3 bases are TGTGCCAGCAGCACGTCACAGACGGTAAACACTGAAGCTTTCTTT.

The V and J genes are TRBV7-8 and TRBJ1-6, with D uncertain. Germline lookup yields CDR1 SGHVS and CDR2 FQNEAQ. The CDR3 totals 14 residues. Trimming took 2 bases from V and 7 from J, leaving 9 bases between them. CDR3 in DNA: TGTGCCAGCAGCTTAATCGAGGCGAATTCACCCCTCCACTTT. Translation: CASSLIEANSPLHF.

This chain links TRBV10-3 with TRBJ2-3; 8 positions agree with TRBD1. Germline CDR1 is ENHRY and CDR2 is SYGVKD. The CDR3 consists of 15 residues. V shed 6 bases and J 1 base; nucleotides not matched to a gene: 6. CDR3 bases: TGTGCCATCAGCTCGACAGGGGTGGGCACAGATACGCAGTATTTT. Translating it yields CAISSTGVGTDTQYF.

The count of this clone is one. The chain employs TRBV3-1 (or the pseudogene TRBV3-2) and TRBJ1-2; the D gene is possibly TRBD1 (6 bases). Trimming took off 4 bases at V and 11 bases at J, with 20 bases between the two ends. This CDR3 has 14 amino acids. Germline values: CDR1 LGHDT, CDR2 YNNKEL (reference sequence). CDR3 bases: TGTGCCAGCAGCCCAGGACAGTACCATATGGGGTACACCTTC. As protein: CASSPGQYHMGYTF.

This chain uses TRBV9 with TRBJ1-2, with D hard to call. This CDR3 spans 14 amino acids. Germline values: CDR1 SGDLS, CDR2 YYNGEE. The V end was cut by 0 bases, the J end by 8 bases, with 14 bases between. The CDR3 coding sequence is TGTGCCAGCAGCGTAGGAGTTACCCGCGAAGGCTACACCTTC. As protein: CASSVGVTREGYTF.